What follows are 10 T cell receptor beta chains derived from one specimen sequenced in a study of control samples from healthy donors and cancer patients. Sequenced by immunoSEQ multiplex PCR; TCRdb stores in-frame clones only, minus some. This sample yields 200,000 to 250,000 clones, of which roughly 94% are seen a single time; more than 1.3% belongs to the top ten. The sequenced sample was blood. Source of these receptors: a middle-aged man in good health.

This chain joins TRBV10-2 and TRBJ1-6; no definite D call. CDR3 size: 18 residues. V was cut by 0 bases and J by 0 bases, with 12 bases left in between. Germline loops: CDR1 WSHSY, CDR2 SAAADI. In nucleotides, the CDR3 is TGCGCCAGCAGTGAGTCGGCAGGCCCGAGCTCCTATAATTCACCCCTCCACTTT. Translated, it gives CASSESAGPSSYNSPLHF.

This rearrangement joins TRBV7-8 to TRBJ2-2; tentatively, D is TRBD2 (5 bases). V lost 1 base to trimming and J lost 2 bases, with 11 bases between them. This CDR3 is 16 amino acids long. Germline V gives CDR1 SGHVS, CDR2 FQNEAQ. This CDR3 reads CASSLVRAVNTGELFF. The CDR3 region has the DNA TGTGCCAGCAGCTTAGTGAGGGCGGTTAACACCGGGGAGCTGTTTTTT.

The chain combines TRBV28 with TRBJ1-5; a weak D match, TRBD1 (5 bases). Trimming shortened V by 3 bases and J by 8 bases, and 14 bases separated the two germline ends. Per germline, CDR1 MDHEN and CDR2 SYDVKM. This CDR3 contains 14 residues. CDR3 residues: CASSLRRVVEPQHF. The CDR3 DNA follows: TGTGCCAGCAGTTTGCGCAGGGTAGTGGAGCCCCAGCATTTT.

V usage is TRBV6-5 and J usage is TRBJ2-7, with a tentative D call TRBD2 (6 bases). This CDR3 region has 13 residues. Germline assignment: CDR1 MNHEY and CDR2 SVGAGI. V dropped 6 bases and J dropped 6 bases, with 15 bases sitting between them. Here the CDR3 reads CASSPGGEREQYV. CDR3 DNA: TGTGCCAGCAGCCCCGGCGGGGAACGCGAGCAGTACGTC.

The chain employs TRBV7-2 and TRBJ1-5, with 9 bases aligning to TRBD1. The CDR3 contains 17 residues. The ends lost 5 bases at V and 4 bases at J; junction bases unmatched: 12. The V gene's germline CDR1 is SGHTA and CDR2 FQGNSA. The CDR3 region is CASSTGTGTWGNQPQHF. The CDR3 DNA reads TGTGCCAGCAGCACCGGGACAGGGACATGGGGAAATCAGCCCCAGCATTTT.

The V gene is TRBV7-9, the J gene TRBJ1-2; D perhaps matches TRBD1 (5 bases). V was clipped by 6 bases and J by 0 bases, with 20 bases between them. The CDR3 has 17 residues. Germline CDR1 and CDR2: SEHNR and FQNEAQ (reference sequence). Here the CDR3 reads CASRRVRGILANYGYTF. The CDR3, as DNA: TGTGCCAGCAGGCGAGTGAGGGGTATATTAGCTAACTATGGCTACACCTTC.

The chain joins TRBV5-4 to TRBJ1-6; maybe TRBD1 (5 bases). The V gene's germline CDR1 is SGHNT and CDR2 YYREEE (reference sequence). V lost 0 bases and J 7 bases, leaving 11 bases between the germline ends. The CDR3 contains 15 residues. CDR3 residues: CASSLGGAQNSPLHF. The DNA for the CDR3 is TGTGCCAGCAGCTTGGGAGGGGCCCAGAATTCACCCCTCCACTTT.

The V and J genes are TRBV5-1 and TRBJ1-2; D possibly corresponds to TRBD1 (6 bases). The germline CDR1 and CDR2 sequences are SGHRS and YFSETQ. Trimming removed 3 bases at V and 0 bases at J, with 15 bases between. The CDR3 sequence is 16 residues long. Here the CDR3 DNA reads TGCGCCAGCAGCTCTTTAGGACAGCCTGCTAACTATGGCTACACCTTC. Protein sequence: CASSSLGQPANYGYTF.

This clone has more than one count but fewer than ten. This CDR3 reads CASREGPPNTEAFF. Here the CDR3 DNA reads TGCGCCAGCAGAGAAGGGCCGCCGAACACTGAAGCTTTCTTT. V usage is TRBV5-1 and J usage is TRBJ1-1; no firm D call. The germline V gene encodes CDR1 SGHRS and CDR2 YFSETQ. CDR3 size: 14 residues. V lost 5 bases to trimming and J lost 1 base, with 12 bases between them.

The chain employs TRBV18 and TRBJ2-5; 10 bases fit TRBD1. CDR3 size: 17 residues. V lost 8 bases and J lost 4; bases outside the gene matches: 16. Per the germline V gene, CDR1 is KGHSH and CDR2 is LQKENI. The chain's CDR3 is CASQFPAGDRGLETQYF. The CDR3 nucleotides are TGTGCCAGCCAATTTCCGGCGGGGGACAGGGGCCTAGAGACCCAGTACTTC.